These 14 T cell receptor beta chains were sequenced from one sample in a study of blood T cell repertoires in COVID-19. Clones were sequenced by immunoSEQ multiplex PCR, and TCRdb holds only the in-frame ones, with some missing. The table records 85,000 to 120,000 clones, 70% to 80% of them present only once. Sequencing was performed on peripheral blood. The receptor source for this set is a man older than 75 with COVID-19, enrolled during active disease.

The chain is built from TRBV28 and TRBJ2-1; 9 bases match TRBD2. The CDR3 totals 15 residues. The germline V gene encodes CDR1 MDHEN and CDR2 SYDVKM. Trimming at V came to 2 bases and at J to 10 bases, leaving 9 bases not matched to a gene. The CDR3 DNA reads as TGTGCCAGCAGTTTAGGGACTAGCTCCTATCCCGAGCAGTTCTTC. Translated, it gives CASSLGTSSYPEQFF.

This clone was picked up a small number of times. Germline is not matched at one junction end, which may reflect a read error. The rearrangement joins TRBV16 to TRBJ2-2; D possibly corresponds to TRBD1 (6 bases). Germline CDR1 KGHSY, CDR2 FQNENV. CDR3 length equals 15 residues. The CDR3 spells CASNQADSTTGELFF. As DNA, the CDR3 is TGTGCCAGCAACCAAGCGGACAGCACGACCGGGGAGCTGTTTTTT.

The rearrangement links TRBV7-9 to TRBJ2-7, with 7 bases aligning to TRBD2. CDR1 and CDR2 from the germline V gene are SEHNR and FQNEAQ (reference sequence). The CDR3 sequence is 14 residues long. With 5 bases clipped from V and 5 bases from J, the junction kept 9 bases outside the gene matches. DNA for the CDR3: TGTGCCAGCAGCCCGGGGGGTACTCGGGACGAGCAGTACTTC. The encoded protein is CASSPGGTRDEQYF.

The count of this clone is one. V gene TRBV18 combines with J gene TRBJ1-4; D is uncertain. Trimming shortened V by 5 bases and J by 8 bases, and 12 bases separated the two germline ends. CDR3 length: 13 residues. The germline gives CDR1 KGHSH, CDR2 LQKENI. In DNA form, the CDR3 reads TGTGCCAGCTCATCAGATCTGCGGGAAAAACTGTTTTTT. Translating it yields CASSSDLREKLFF. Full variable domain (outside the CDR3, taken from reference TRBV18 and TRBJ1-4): NAGVMQNPRHLVRRRGQEARLRCSPMKGHSHVYWYRQLPEEGLKFMVYLQKENIIDESGMPKERFSAEFPKEGPSILRIQQVVRGDSAAYFCASSSDLREKLFFGSGTQLSVL.

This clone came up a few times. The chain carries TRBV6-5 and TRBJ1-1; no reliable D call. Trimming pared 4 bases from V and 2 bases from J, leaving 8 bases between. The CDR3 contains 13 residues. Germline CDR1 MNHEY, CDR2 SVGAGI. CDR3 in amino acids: CASSFRTNTEAFF. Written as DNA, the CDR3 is TGTGCCAGCAGTTTCAGAACCAACACTGAAGCTTTCTTT.

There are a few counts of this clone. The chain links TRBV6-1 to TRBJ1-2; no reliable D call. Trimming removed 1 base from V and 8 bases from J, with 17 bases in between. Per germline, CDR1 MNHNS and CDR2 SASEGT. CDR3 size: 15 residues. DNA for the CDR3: TGTGCCAGCAGTGAAGAGGTCAGCCCATGGAGCGGCTACACCTTC. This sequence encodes CASSEEVSPWSGYTF.

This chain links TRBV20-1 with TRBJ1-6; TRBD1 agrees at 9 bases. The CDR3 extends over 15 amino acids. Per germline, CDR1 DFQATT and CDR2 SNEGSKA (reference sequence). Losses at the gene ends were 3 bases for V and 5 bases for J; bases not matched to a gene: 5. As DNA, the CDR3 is TGCAGTGCTAGTGGGACAGGGTACAATAATTCACCCCTCCACTTT. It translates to CSASGTGYNNSPLHF.

The CDR3 DNA sequence: TGTGCCAGCAGCTTCGAGGGTTGGTACAATGAGCAGTTCTTC. As protein: CASSFEGWYNEQFF. The J gene is TRBJ2-1, the V gene TRBV7-8; tentatively, D is TRBD2 (5 bases). The V end was cut by 3 bases, the J end by 4 bases, with 10 bases between. CDR1 SGHVS and CDR2 FQNEAQ come from the germline V gene. This CDR3 is 14 amino acids long.

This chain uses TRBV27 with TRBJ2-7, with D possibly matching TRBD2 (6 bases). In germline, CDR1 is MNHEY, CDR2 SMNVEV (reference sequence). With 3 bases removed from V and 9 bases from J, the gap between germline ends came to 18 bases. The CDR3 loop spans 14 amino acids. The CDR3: CASSFNREQSPQYF. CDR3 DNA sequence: TGTGCCAGCAGTTTCAATCGGGAGCAATCACCGCAGTACTTC.

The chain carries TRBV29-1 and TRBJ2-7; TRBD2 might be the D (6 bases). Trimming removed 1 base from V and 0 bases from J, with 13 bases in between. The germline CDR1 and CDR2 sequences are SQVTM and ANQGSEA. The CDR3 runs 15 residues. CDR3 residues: CSVEVLRRGSYEQYF. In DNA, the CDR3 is TGCAGCGTTGAAGTGCTGCGGCGGGGCTCCTACGAGCAGTACTTC.

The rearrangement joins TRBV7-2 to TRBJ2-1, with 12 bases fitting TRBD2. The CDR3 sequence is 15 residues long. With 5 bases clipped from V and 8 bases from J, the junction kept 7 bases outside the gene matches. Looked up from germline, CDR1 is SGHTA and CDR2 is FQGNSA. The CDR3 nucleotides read TGTGCCAGCAGCGTGACTAGCGGGAGTTGGGATGAGCAGTTCTTC. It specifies CASSVTSGSWDEQFF.

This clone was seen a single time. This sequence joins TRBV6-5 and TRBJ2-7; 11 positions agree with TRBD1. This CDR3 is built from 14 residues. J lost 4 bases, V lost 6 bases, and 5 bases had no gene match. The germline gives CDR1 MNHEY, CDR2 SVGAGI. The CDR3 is CASRPGQGAYEQYF. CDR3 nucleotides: TGTGCCAGCAGACCAGGACAGGGGGCTTACGAGCAGTACTTC.

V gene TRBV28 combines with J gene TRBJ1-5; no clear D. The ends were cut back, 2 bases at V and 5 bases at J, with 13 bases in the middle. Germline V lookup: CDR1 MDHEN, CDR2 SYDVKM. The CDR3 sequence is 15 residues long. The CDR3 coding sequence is TGTGCCAGCAGTTTAATGGGAGTGTGGGATCAGCCCCAGCATTTT. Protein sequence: CASSLMGVWDQPQHF.

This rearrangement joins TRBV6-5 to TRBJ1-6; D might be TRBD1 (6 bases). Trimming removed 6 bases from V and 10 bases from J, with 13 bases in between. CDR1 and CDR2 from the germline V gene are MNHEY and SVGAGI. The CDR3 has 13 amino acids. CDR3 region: CASRARGGSPLHF. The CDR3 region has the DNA TGTGCCAGCAGGGCTAGGGGGGGGTCACCCCTCCACTTT.